Presented here are 13 T cell receptor beta chains from one specimen sequenced in a study of blood T cell repertoires in COVID-19. Libraries were prepared by immunoSEQ multiplex PCR; TCRdb keeps only in-frame clonotypes and omits some of them. The sample contains roughly 140,000 clones, 80% of which appear only once. Sequencing input: peripheral blood. The receptors shown here come from a woman aged 50 to 60 with acute or convalescent COVID-19.

J is TRBJ1-5 and V is TRBV7-8, with a tentative D call TRBD1 (5 bases). The germline V gene has CDR1 SGHVS and CDR2 FQNEAQ. V was shortened by 4 bases and J by 9 bases, with 13 bases between the two germline ends. The CDR3 length is 13 residues. The CDR3 sequence is CASSYTAGGPQHF. CDR3 DNA sequence: TGTGCCAGCAGCTACACGGCCGGGGGGCCCCAGCATTTT.

This chain joins TRBV12-2 and TRBJ1-5; TRBD1, the table's D call, lacks a check against the DNA. TRBV12-2 is shown as a pseudogene. This CDR3 spans 13 amino acids. The CDR3 DNA is TGTGCAAGTCGCTTAACAGGGTTTCAGCCCCAGCATTTT. This gives the protein CASRLTGFQPQHF.

The rearrangement uses TRBV6-2 or TRBV6-3 and TRBJ1-1, with 8 bases fitting TRBD1. The CDR3 loop spans 11 amino acids. The V and J ends lost 5 bases and 8 bases, in that order; junction bases with no gene match: 1. Germline CDR1 is MNHEY and CDR2 is SVGEGT. For the CDR3, the DNA is TGTGCCAGCAGTCAGGGGGCAGAAGCTTTCTTT. Translation gives CASSQGAEAFF.

The chain combines TRBV11-3 with TRBJ2-1; a possible D gene is TRBD1 (6 bases). The CDR3 spans 15 residues. Germline loops: CDR1 SGHNT, CDR2 YENEEA. The V and J ends lost 2 bases and 0 bases respectively, with 8 bases between them. In nucleotides, the CDR3 is TGTGCCAGCAGCTTACAGGGGAGCTCCTACAATGAGCAGTTCTTC. This translates into CASSLQGSSYNEQFF.

This sequence joins TRBV7-2 and TRBJ1-4; the D gene is possibly TRBD1 (5 bases). There are 15 residues in the CDR3. V was clipped by 5 bases and J by 0 bases, with 10 bases between them. Germline CDR1 and CDR2: SGHTA and FQGNSA. CDR3 DNA sequence: TGTGCCAGCAGCAAACAGGTGGCAACTAATGAAAAACTGTTTTTT. Amino acid sequence: CASSKQVATNEKLFF. The full variable domain, rest sourced from reference TRBV7-2 and TRBJ1-4, is GAGVSQSPSNKVTEKGKDVELRCDPISGHTALYWYRQSLGQGLEFLIYFQGNSAPDKSGLPSDRFSAERTGGSVSTLTIQRTQQEDSAVYLCASSKQVATNEKLFFGSGTQLSVL.

The genes are TRBV5-5 and TRBJ2-5; 9 bases are a match to TRBD1. Looked up from germline, CDR1 is SGHKS and CDR2 is YYEKEE (reference sequence). V gave up 5 bases and J gave up 1 base; unmatched junction bases: 9. The CDR3 has 16 amino acids. CDR3 DNA sequence: TGTGCCAGCAGTCCCGGGACAGGGATCTTCCAAGAGACCCAGTACTTC. This encodes CASSPGTGIFQETQYF.

Turning to this clone: This sample also contains other DNA sequences that code for the same CDR3. The V call is TRBV6-5, the J call TRBJ1-1, with D possibly being TRBD1 (6 bases). The CDR3 sequence is 14 residues long. V was cut by 6 bases and J by 3 bases, with 14 bases left in between. Germline CDR1 and CDR2: MNHEY and SVGAGI. CDR3 in amino acids: CASSLTGLDTEAFF. As DNA, the CDR3 is TGTGCCAGCAGCCTAACAGGGCTCGACACTGAAGCTTTCTTT.

The chain recombines TRBV24-1 with TRBJ2-2; TRBD2 matches 13 bases. Germline CDR1 is KGHDR and CDR2 is SFDVKD. The CDR3 is 17 residues long. V dropped 5 bases and J dropped 5; count of bases not matched to a gene: 7. The DNA for the CDR3 is TGTGCCACCAGTGCCCCGGGACTAGCGGGATTAACCGGGGAGCTGTTTTTT. Translation: CATSAPGLAGLTGELFF.

The V and J genes are TRBV19 and TRBJ2-1; D may be TRBD2 (6 bases). Per germline, CDR1 LNHDA and CDR2 SQIVND (reference sequence). The CDR3 length is 14 residues. With 9 bases removed from V and 5 bases from J, the gap between germline ends came to 17 bases. This chain's CDR3 is CASDSGLLHNEQFF. The CDR3 coding sequence is TGTGCCAGCGACTCGGGACTTCTACACAATGAGCAGTTCTTC.

J is TRBJ2-2 and V is TRBV7-9, with D possibly being TRBD1 (6 bases). The CDR3 consists of 17 residues. From germline, CDR1 is SEHNR and CDR2 FQNEAQ (reference sequence). V was shortened by 6 bases and J by 1 base, with 18 bases between the two germline ends. DNA for the CDR3: TGTGCCAGCAGATTGCGACTGGGGGCGCGGAACACCGGGGAGCTGTTTTTT. It is translated as CASRLRLGARNTGELFF.

This clone rates as medium-sized. J is TRBJ1-2 and V is TRBV30; D is unclear. The CDR3 is made up of 12 amino acids. CDR1 and CDR2 (germline): GTSNPN, SVGIG (reference sequence). Between the trimmed V and J ends, which lost 4 bases and 8 bases, there was a span of 14 bases. The CDR3 nucleotides read TGTGCCTGGACGGGGTCTCCCGCCGGCTACACCTTC. This translates into CAWTGSPAGYTF.

The chain links TRBV5-4 to TRBJ2-7, with TRBD1 identical over 7 bases. Unmatched junction bases numbered 5, after V lost 0 bases and J lost 5 bases. Germline CDR1 is SGHNT and CDR2 is YYREEE (reference sequence). CDR3 length: 14 amino acids. CDR3 in DNA: TGTGCCAGCAGCTTGGGCCAGGGGGTAGACGAGCAGTACTTC. Translating it yields CASSLGQGVDEQYF.

This clone was seen only a few times. The chain has TRBV7-9 and TRBJ2-7; a possible D gene is TRBD2 (6 bases). Between the trimmed V and J ends, which lost 1 base and 13 bases, there was a span of 17 bases. This CDR3 has 13 amino acids. In germline, CDR1 is SEHNR, CDR2 FQNEAQ (reference sequence). CDR3 DNA sequence: TGTGCCAGCAGCTTAGTGTGGCGGCGGCGGGGTTACTTC. Translation gives CASSLVWRRRGYF.